A single sample is the source of the 10 T cell receptor beta chains below, sequenced in a study of cytomegalovirus exposure and HLA in healthy donors. The primer mix had 60 Vbeta and 13 Jbeta primers. Method: immunoSEQ multiplex PCR; TCRdb's copy keeps in-frame clones and lacks some. In the table there are about 71,000 clones, less than 75% of which are singletons. The source material was PBMCs. The receptors here all came from a man aged 35-49 years in good health and CMV-seropositive.

The chain joins TRBV6-5 to TRBJ1-6; no reliable D call. V was pared by 2 bases and J by 13 bases, with 9 bases between. The germline V gene encodes CDR1 MNHEY and CDR2 SVGAGI. This CDR3 region has 12 residues. DNA for the CDR3: TGTGCCAGCAGTTACACCGGACTGCCCCTCCACTTT. Translated: CASSYTGLPLHF.

The chain carries TRBV5-1 and TRBJ1-2; no definite D call. V lost 2 bases and J lost 2, with 22 bases in between. Per the germline V gene, CDR1 is SGHRS and CDR2 is YFSETQ. This CDR3 comprises 18 residues. CDR3 region: CASSLTLSDSPLNYGYTF. The CDR3 DNA is TGCGCCAGCAGCTTAACTCTCTCAGACTCTCCGCTGAACTATGGCTACACCTTC. The entire variable domain, with the rest obtained from reference TRBV5-1 and TRBJ1-2, is as follows: KAGVTQTPRYLIKTRGQQVTLSCSPISGHRSVSWYQQTPGQGLQFLFEYFSETQRNKGNFPGRFSGRQFSNSRSEMNVSTLELGDSALYLCASSLTLSDSPLNYGYTFGSGTRLTVV.

The V gene is TRBV7-9, the J gene TRBJ2-1, with TRBD2 identical over 13 bases. The germline V gene encodes CDR1 SEHNR and CDR2 FQNEAQ (reference sequence). The CDR3 is 16 residues long. Germline trimming cut 1 base from V and 6 bases from J; bases unmatched to any gene: 3. CDR3 loop: CASSLVTSGRVNEQFF. The CDR3 bases are TGTGCCAGCAGCTTAGTTACTAGCGGGAGGGTCAATGAGCAGTTCTTC.

This chain uses TRBV27 with TRBJ2-1, with TRBD2 identical over 10 bases. The trim removed 7 bases at V and 6 bases at J, leaving 15 bases unmatched. The germline gives CDR1 MNHEY, CDR2 SMNVEV (reference sequence). The CDR3 contains 17 residues. The DNA for the CDR3 is TGTGCCAGCACCGGGACTAGCGTCAGCAGCTTATTCAATGAGCAGTTCTTC. The encoded protein is CASTGTSVSSLFNEQFF.

This rearrangement joins TRBV7-9 to TRBJ1-1; weak D call: TRBD1 (5 bases). Looked up from germline, CDR1 is SEHNR and CDR2 is FQNEAQ (reference sequence). With 10 bases removed from V and 5 bases from J, the gap between germline ends came to 14 bases. This CDR3 comprises 12 residues. CDR3 in amino acids: CATTPGLTEAFF. In nucleotides, the CDR3 is TGTGCCACCACCCCGGGACTTACTGAAGCTTTCTTT.

The chain combines TRBV10-3 with TRBJ2-7; D is unresolved. V gave up 4 bases and J gave up 0 bases, with 10 bases separating them. The CDR3 has 14 amino acids. The germline V gene encodes CDR1 ENHRY and CDR2 SYGVKD. CDR3 loop: CAISGATSSYEQYF. DNA for the CDR3: TGTGCCATCAGTGGGGCTACGAGCTCCTACGAGCAGTACTTC.

This chain links TRBV30 with TRBJ1-5; 7 bases align to TRBD1. Germline-derived CDR1 and CDR2 are GTSNPN and SVGIG (reference sequence). The V segment lost 1 base and the J segment 5 bases; nucleotides outside the gene matches: 2. This CDR3 has 13 amino acids. The CDR3 region has the DNA TGTGCCTGGAGTGGTACAGGGGATCAGCCCCAGCATTTT. This gives the protein CAWSGTGDQPQHF.

DNA for the CDR3: TGTGCCATCAGTCGACAGGGGGCCACTGAAGCTTTCTTT. Amino acids: CAISRQGATEAFF. The chain uses TRBV10-3 and TRBJ1-1, with 10 bases aligning to TRBD1. CDR3 length: 13 residues. Trimming removed 5 bases from V and 4 bases from J; junction bases left unmatched: 1. Germline CDR1 reads ENHRY; CDR2 reads SYGVKD.

The chain combines TRBV6-5 with TRBJ2-1; no firm D call. The CDR3 covers 15 residues. The ends were cut back, 6 bases at V and 5 bases at J, with 17 bases in the middle. In germline, CDR1 is MNHEY, CDR2 SVGAGI. CDR3 residues: CASSPPRQADNEQFF. The DNA of the CDR3 is TGTGCCAGCAGCCCCCCGCGTCAGGCAGACAATGAGCAGTTCTTC.

This clone has only one observation. This chain connects TRBV4-2 to TRBJ1-4; possible D gene TRBD1, 5 bases. Trimming stripped 1 base from V and 6 bases from J, with 12 bases between. CDR3 size: 15 residues. Looked up from germline, CDR1 is LGHNA and CDR2 is YNFKEQ. DNA of the CDR3: TGTGCCAGCAGCCAAGGGGGCCGTGAACATGAAAAACTGTTTTTT. As protein: CASSQGGREHEKLFF.